These 5 T cell receptor beta chains came from one sample sequenced in a study of cytomegalovirus exposure and HLA in healthy donors. Primers included in the PCR were 60 Vbeta and 13 Jbeta primers. Sequencing used immunoSEQ multiplex PCR; TCRdb keeps in-frame clones, though not all of them. The sample has 55,000 to 75,000 clones, 70% to 75% seen once. Sequences were obtained from PBMCs. The receptor set was obtained from a man aged 25-40 years in good health and CMV-seropositive.

The chain joins TRBV4-1 to TRBJ1-3, with 8 bases lining up with TRBD1. Unmatched junction bases numbered 5, after V lost 1 base and J lost 0 bases. Germline V gene data show CDR1 as MGHRA and CDR2 as YSYEKL. There are 17 residues in the CDR3. CDR3 loop: CASSQAGTGSSGNTIYF. The CDR3 bases are TGCGCCAGCAGCCAAGCCGGGACAGGCAGCTCTGGAAACACCATATATTTT.

This chain connects TRBV28 to TRBJ1-4, with D tentatively TRBD1 (6 bases). V was cut by 6 bases and J by 8 bases, with 19 bases left in between. This CDR3 region has 15 residues. Germline lookup yields CDR1 MDHEN and CDR2 SYDVKM. The CDR3 DNA reads TGTGCCAGCAGCCGAAGAGGGGGTTGGGGGGAAAAACTGTTTTTT. It is translated as CASSRRGGWGEKLFF.

The chain is built from TRBV28 and TRBJ2-7, with TRBD1 matching over 8 bases. The germline V gene has CDR1 MDHEN and CDR2 SYDVKM. V lost 8 bases, J lost 7 bases, and 10 bases stayed unmatched. The CDR3 loop spans 13 amino acids. CDR3 sequence (DNA): TGTGCCAGCGCCCACAGGGGGGAAAGAGAGCAGTACTTC. Its protein product is CASAHRGEREQYF. Full variable domain (missing parts from reference TRBV28 and TRBJ2-7): DVKVTQSSRYLVKRTGEKVFLECVQDMDHENMFWYRQDPGLGLRLIYFSYDVKMKEKGDIPEGYSVSREKKERFSLILESASTNQTSMYLCASAHRGEREQYFGPGTRLTVT.

The chain uses TRBV5-1 and TRBJ2-2; possibly TRBD2 for D (7 bases). The CDR3 runs 17 residues. Trimming shortened V by 3 bases and J by 7 bases, and 22 bases separated the two germline ends. CDR1 and CDR2 (germline): SGHRS, YFSETQ. The CDR3 region has the DNA TGCGCCAGCAGCTCCCCGGCCGGGGGGCGTCGGGGCGGGGAGCTGTTTTTT. This sequence encodes CASSSPAGGRRGGELFF.

This chain links TRBV9 with TRBJ2-7; 8 positions match TRBD2. The trim removed 4 bases at V and 4 bases at J, leaving 7 bases unmatched. The CDR3 spans 14 residues. Germline V CDR1 and CDR2: SGDLS, YYNGEE. CDR3 amino acids: CASSPGGAGYEQYF. In nucleotides, the CDR3 is TGTGCCAGCAGCCCCGGGGGGGCCGGGTACGAGCAGTACTTC.